This T cell receptor (beta chain) derives from a study of blood T cell repertoires in COVID-19. Assay used: immunoSEQ multiplex PCR; TCRdb lists only in-frame clones, some missing. The top ten clones hold roughly 0.97% of a sample with 300,000 to 500,000 clones, approximately 90% of them seen once. V dropped 1 base and J dropped 9; count of bases not matched to a gene: 2. CDR3 length: 13 residues. V usage is TRBV12-3 or TRBV12-4 and J usage is TRBJ1-5; 8 bases map to TRBD1. This receptor was obtained from a woman aged 25 to 39 with acute COVID-19. The sequenced material came from PBMCs or T cells enriched from blood (not recorded which). CDR3 DNA: TGTGCCAGCAGTTTAGGGGGACAGGTGCCCCAGCATTTT. Encoded protein: CASSLGGQVPQHF.